Included here is one TCR beta chain sequence, with context. No antigen is known for it. These data come from a study of T cells after posttransplantation cyclophosphamide. Regarding the study as a whole: Skin or GI-infiltrating T cells shared few TRB sequences with blood. Later blood repertoires were often dominated by clones from the donor CD8+ memory compartment. After PTCy, TRB diversity resembled that of CNI/methotrexate controls.

Busulfan-fludarabine conditioning, marrow transplant, and cyclophosphamide on days +3 and +4 were administered. The repertoire was sequenced with immunoSEQ multiplex PCR; TCRdb's copy has only in-frame clones and lacks some. The sample has 15,000 or so clones, 77% seen once. Sequenced here: CD8+ T cells sorted from PBMCs, sampled roughly 2,000 days after a stem cell transplant with posttransplant cyclophosphamide. The clonotype comes from a female patient in her 40s who received an allogeneic stem cell transplant from a related donor, was CMV-positive, and had no GVHD. Some of these T cells may belong to the graft donor.

The CDR3 DNA is TGCGCCAGCAGCCAAGATCGAGGTAGCAATCAGCCCCAGCATTTT. Translation: CASSQDRGSNQPQHF. V usage is TRBV4-1 and J usage is TRBJ1-5; D call uncertain. Germline CDR1 is MGHRA and CDR2 is YSYEKL. Deletions cut 0 bases from V and 0 bases from J, with 6 bases between. This CDR3 region has 15 residues.